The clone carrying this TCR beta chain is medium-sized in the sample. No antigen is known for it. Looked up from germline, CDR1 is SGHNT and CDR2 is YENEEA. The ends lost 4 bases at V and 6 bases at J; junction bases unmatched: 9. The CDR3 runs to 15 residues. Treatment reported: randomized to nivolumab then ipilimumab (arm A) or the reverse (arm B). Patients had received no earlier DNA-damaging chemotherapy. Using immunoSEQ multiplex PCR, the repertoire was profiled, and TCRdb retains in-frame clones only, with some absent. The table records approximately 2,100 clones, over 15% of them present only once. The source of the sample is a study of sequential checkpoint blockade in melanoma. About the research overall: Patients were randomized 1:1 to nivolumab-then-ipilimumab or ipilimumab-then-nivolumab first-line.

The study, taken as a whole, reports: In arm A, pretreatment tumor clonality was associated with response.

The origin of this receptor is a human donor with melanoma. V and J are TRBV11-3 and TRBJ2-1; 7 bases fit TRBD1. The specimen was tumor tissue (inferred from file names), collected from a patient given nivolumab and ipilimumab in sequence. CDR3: CASSSQTGPGNEQFF. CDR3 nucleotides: TGTGCCAGCAGCTCCCAGACAGGGCCCGGCAATGAGCAGTTCTTC.